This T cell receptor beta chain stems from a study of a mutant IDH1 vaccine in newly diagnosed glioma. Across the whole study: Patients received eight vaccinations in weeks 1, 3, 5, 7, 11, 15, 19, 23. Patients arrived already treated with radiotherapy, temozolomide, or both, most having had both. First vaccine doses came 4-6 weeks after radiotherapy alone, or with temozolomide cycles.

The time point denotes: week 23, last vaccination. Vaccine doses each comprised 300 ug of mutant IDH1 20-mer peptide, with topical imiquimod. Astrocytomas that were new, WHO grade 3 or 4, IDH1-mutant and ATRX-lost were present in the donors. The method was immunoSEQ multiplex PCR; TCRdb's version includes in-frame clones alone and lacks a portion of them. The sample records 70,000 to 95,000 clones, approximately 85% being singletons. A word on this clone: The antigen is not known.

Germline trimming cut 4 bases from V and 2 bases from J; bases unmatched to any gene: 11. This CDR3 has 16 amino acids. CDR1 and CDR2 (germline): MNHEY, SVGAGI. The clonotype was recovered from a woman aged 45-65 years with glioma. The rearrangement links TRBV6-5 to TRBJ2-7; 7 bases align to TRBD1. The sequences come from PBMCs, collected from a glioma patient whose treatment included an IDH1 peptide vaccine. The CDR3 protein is CASSSHGQEWTYEQYF. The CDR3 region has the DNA TGTGCCAGCAGTTCCCATGGACAGGAATGGACCTACGAGCAGTACTTC.